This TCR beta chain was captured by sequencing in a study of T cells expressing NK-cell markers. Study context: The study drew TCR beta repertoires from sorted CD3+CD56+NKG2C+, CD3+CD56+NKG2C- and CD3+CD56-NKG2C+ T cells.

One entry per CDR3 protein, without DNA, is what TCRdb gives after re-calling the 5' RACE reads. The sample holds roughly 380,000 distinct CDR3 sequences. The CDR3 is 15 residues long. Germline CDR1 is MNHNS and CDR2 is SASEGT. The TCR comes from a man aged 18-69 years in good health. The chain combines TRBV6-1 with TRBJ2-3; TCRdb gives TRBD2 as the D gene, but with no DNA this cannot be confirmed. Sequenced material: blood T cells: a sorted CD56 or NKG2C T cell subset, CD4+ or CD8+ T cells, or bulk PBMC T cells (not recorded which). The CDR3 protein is CASRRQSFYTDTQYF.